The present T cell receptor beta chain was sequenced within a study of CXCR3-negative and CXCR3-positive naive CD8 T cells (dated by TCRdb to between 2018 and 2021). For the study in its entirety: In total, approximately 140 million TRB reads were obtained, or roughly 1.5 +/- 0.3 million reads per library. Diversity and physicochemical repertoire analyses covered about a dozen donors pooled from two independent experiments. TRBV-TRBJ cluster analysis included naive subsets from about five donors and memory cells from 3 donors.

A remark on this clonotype: This receptor's antigen is unknown.

For every CD8+ T cell subset, fewer than 350,000 cells were flow-sorted straight into RLT lysis buffer, and each subset was sorted in triplicate. Naive CD8+ T cells were defined stringently as CD45RO-CCR7+CD27+CD95- to exclude memory contaminants. Standard density gradient centrifugation was used to isolate peripheral blood mononuclear cells from buffy coats. A FACSAria III was used to flow-sort naive CXCR3-negative and CXCR3-positive CD8+ T cells. Total RNA was extracted from sorted cells with an RNeasy Mini Kit. Beyond this particular receptor, the publication reports: Comparably high repertoire diversity was found in both naive subsets, whereas much lower repertoire diversity was found in memory CD8+ T cells. Compared with CXCR3-negative naive cells, CXCR3-positive naive cells had TRB CDR3s with higher hydrophobicity (lower Kidera factor 4), lower energy, and higher strength and volume indices. Because surface CD5, which has been linked to self-reactivity in mice, was comparable between naive subsets, TCR interaction strength was also inferred from TRB CDR3 physicochemical properties. Within the same donor, TRBV-TRBJ usage looked similar between naive CXCR3-negative and CXCR3-positive cells, but memory cells had distinct patterns. Because CXCR3 expression was partially decreased after cryopreservation, freshly isolated PBMCs were used for most assays.

Reading the germline V gene (reference sequence) gives CDR1 LNHNV and CDR2 YYDKDF. Counted from cysteine to phenylalanine, this CDR3 has 15 amino acids. A DNA sequence was not provided. Sequencing instrument: NextSeq 550. The Human TCR Profiling Kit (MiLaboratory) was used to make UMI-labeled 5' RACE TRB cDNA libraries. cDNA synthesis used the entire amount of extracted RNA, and PCR amplification then used the entire amount of cDNA produced. Libraries were prepared in parallel using an identical number of PCR cycles. The authors processed their data as follows. About 53,000 +/- 9,400 unique UMI-labeled TRB cDNA molecules per library were extracted with MIGEC and MiXCR, with at least two reads per UMI required. On average, each library contained approximately 40,000 +/- 10,000 functional in-frame TRB CDR3 nucleotide clonotypes without stop codons. After downsampling to 5000 UMI-labeled TRB molecules per sample, diversity metrics such as normalized Shannon-Wiener and Chao1 were calculated in VDJtools. Clonotype-size-weighted physicochemical properties of the central five CDR3 residues (interaction energy, strength, volume and Kidera factor 4) were computed in VDJtools. Reads reprocessed by TCRdb are summarized as one entry per CDR3 protein sequence, and DNA is absent. For this entry, the V and J calls and clone size follow TCRdb and not the study's own pipeline. This sample's clone table shows several thousand distinct CDR3 sequences. The ten biggest clones cover more than 1% of the sample.

The clonotype comes from a human donor in good health. Some clones in this sample may be carry-over from other donors' samples. The chain joins TRBV15 to TRBJ2-7; the TRBD2 assignment by TCRdb is unverifiable without DNA. Sequenced material: naive CXCR3+ CD8+ T cells from blood. In the paper's terms, the cell subset or site label means: CD45RO-CCR7+CD27+CD95- naive CD8+ T cells expressing CXCR3 (TNR3+). The CDR3 reads CATSSQRGLPYEQYF.